The 20 T cell receptor beta chains reported below all come from one sample, sequenced in a study of blood T cell repertoires in COVID-19. Profiled with immunoSEQ multiplex PCR; TCRdb holds only in-frame clones, not every one. The table lists 160,000 or so clones, about 86% of them singletons. The sequencing input was peripheral blood. The source is a woman older than 75 with acute or convalescent COVID-19.

V gene TRBV6-1 combines with J gene TRBJ1-1; a weak D match, TRBD1 (6 bases). With 3 bases removed from V and 1 base from J, the gap between germline ends came to 12 bases. In germline, CDR1 is MNHNS, CDR2 SASEGT. This CDR3 is 15 amino acids long. The CDR3 reads CASSDWGRTNTEAFF. The CDR3, as DNA: TGTGCCAGCAGTGATTGGGGGCGGACGAACACTGAAGCTTTCTTT.

This clone was detected only a few times. CDR3: CASSSLGGRAYEQYF. The CDR3 DNA follows: TGTGCCAGCAGCTCGTTAGGCGGGAGGGCCTACGAGCAGTACTTC. The V call is TRBV7-9, the J call TRBJ2-7; 9 nucleotides match TRBD2. J was trimmed by 2 bases and V by 4 bases; bases with no gene match: 6. This CDR3 is built from 15 residues. In germline, CDR1 is SEHNR, CDR2 FQNEAQ (reference sequence). Supplemented by reference TRBV7-9 and TRBJ2-7, the full variable domain reads DTGVSQNPRHKITKRGQNVTFRCDPISEHNRLYWYRQTLGQGPEFLTYFQNEAQLEKSRLLSDRFSAERPKGSFSTLEIQRTEQGDSAMYLCASSSLGGRAYEQYFGPGTRLTVT.

The chain joins TRBV18 to TRBJ1-5, with a weak D call TRBD1 (5 bases). V lost 0 bases and J 5 bases, leaving 14 bases between the germline ends. CDR1 is KGHSH, CDR2 LQKENI, per germline. The CDR3 has 16 residues. CDR3 nucleotide sequence: TGTGCCAGCTCACCACCGCGGCAGGGTAACCATCAGCCCCAGCATTTT. It codes for CASSPPRQGNHQPQHF.

The rearrangement uses TRBV3-1 (or the pseudogene TRBV3-2) and TRBJ1-1; TRBD1 might be the D (6 bases). The CDR3 contains 15 residues. Germline V CDR1 and CDR2: LGHDT, YNNKEL (reference sequence). Trimming cost V 0 bases and J 2 bases, with 10 bases left between them. CDR3: CASSQDGGANTEAFF. The CDR3 DNA reads TGTGCCAGCAGCCAAGATGGGGGGGCTAACACTGAAGCTTTCTTT.

The V gene is TRBV27, the J gene TRBJ2-1; possibly TRBD2 for D (5 bases). CDR1 MNHEY and CDR2 SMNVEV come from the germline V gene (reference sequence). Between the trimmed V and J ends, which lost 6 bases and 13 bases, there was a span of 19 bases. The CDR3 covers 13 residues. CDR3 amino acids: CASSLIQTEAQFF. The CDR3 DNA follows: TGTGCCAGCAGCTTAATCCAAACGGAGGCTCAGTTCTTC.

V is TRBV18 and J is TRBJ1-1; a possible D gene is TRBD1 (6 bases). V was shortened by 3 bases and J by 5 bases, with 13 bases between the two germline ends. Per the germline V gene, CDR1 is KGHSH and CDR2 is LQKENI. This CDR3 region has 14 residues. CDR3 sequence: CASSPRGEGTEAFF. The CDR3 nucleotides read TGTGCCAGCTCACCCAGGGGAGAGGGAACTGAAGCTTTCTTT.

This clone was recorded a few times. This chain connects TRBV3-1 (or the pseudogene TRBV3-2) to TRBJ1-5, with D unclear. The germline gives CDR1 LGHDT, CDR2 YNNKEL (reference sequence). This CDR3 contains 14 residues. Trimming cost V 4 bases and J 3 bases, with 10 bases left between them. CDR3 DNA sequence: TGTGCCAGCAGCCTCGAAGGACTCAATCAGCCCCAGCATTTT. Translating gives CASSLEGLNQPQHF.

The J gene is TRBJ2-7, the V gene TRBV9, with TRBD2 identical over 10 bases. J gave up 4 bases and V 4 bases, and 8 bases lay outside the gene matches. The germline V gene has CDR1 SGDLS and CDR2 YYNGEE. The CDR3 has 15 residues. In DNA, the CDR3 is TGTGCCAGCAGCTCCTCTAGCGGGAGTAAATACGAGCAGTACTTC. It codes for CASSSSSGSKYEQYF.

This clone was seen only a few times. The chain employs TRBV18 and TRBJ2-7; 9 bases match TRBD1. The V segment lost 4 bases and the J segment 6 bases; nucleotides outside the gene matches: 13. Germline V lookup: CDR1 KGHSH, CDR2 LQKENI. The CDR3 is 16 amino acids. CDR3 protein: CASSRLSGQGMGEQYF. In nucleotides, the CDR3 is TGTGCCAGCTCACGCCTTTCGGGACAGGGCATGGGCGAGCAGTACTTC.

This chain's CDR3 is CASRDRGGPVNIQYF. CDR3 DNA: TGTGCCAGTAGAGATAGGGGGGGCCCTGTCAACATTCAGTACTTC. The chain joins TRBV19 to TRBJ2-4; maybe TRBD2 (7 bases). Trimming cost V 6 bases and J 7 bases, with 19 bases left between them. The CDR3 covers 15 residues. Germline V CDR1 and CDR2: LNHDA, SQIVND (reference sequence). The entire variable domain, with the rest obtained from reference TRBV19 and TRBJ2-4, is as follows: DGGITQSPKYLFRKEGQNVTLSCEQNLNHDAMYWYRQDPGQGLRLIYYSQIVNDFQKGDIAEGYSVSREKKESFPLTVTSAQKNPTAFYLCASRDRGGPVNIQYFGAGTRLSVL.

J is TRBJ2-3 and V is TRBV7-2, with D perhaps TRBD1 (5 bases). The CDR3 runs to 15 residues. The V gene's germline CDR1 is SGHTA and CDR2 FQGNSA. V was cut by 3 bases and J by 1 base, with 11 bases left in between. CDR3 DNA: TGTGCCAGCAGCTTGGTAGGGGCTGGCACAGATACGCAGTATTTT. This translates into CASSLVGAGTDTQYF.

This chain joins TRBV5-6 and TRBJ2-7; TRBD1 matches 8 bases. The germline V gene encodes CDR1 SGHDT and CDR2 YYEEEE. V trimming: 4 bases; J trimming: 4 bases; junction bases outside the gene matches: 19. The CDR3 has 18 residues. The CDR3 sequence is CASSPRDRPTLFNYEQYF. Here the CDR3 DNA reads TGTGCCAGCAGCCCCCGGGACAGGCCAACCCTCTTTAATTACGAGCAGTACTTC.

The V call is TRBV24-1, the J call TRBJ1-2; D might be TRBD1 (5 bases). CDR1 and CDR2 (germline): KGHDR, SFDVKD. The CDR3 spans 13 residues. Trimming cost V 1 base and J 6 bases, with 8 bases left between them. Here the CDR3 reads CATSDLGANGYTF. The CDR3 DNA sequence: TGTGCCACCAGTGATTTAGGGGCAAATGGCTACACCTTC.

The sample holds a few counts of this clone. V is TRBV6-4 and J is TRBJ2-1, with TRBD1 matching 9 bases. CDR1 and CDR2 from the germline V gene are MRHNA and SNTAGT. There are 15 residues in the CDR3. V lost 6 bases, J lost 4 bases, and 7 bases stayed unmatched. CDR3 in amino acids: CASSAQGAGYNEQFF. The CDR3 DNA follows: TGTGCCAGCAGCGCACAGGGGGCGGGTTACAATGAGCAGTTCTTC.

J is TRBJ1-4 and V is TRBV6-5; D is undetermined. Germline V gene sequence: CDR1 MNHEY, CDR2 SVGAGI. Trimming took 6 bases from V and 3 from J, leaving 14 bases between them. CDR3 length: 15 residues. This CDR3 reads CASSYKQSSNEKLFF. The CDR3 nucleotides are TGTGCCAGCAGCTATAAACAGAGTTCTAATGAAAAACTGTTTTTT.

This clone appeared a few times. The J gene is TRBJ1-2, the V gene TRBV5-4; TRBD1 matches at 8 bases. The CDR3 is made up of 13 amino acids. Germline V gene lookup returns CDR1 SGHNT and CDR2 YYREEE (reference sequence). Trimming at V came to 4 bases and at J to 4 bases, leaving 3 bases not matched to a gene. The CDR3 loop is CASSPTGGYGYTF. As DNA, the CDR3 is TGTGCCAGCAGCCCTACAGGGGGCTATGGCTACACCTTC.

This chain links TRBV2 with TRBJ2-7, with 14 bases that match TRBD2. Germline CDR1 SNHLY, CDR2 FYNNEI. The length of the CDR3 is 15 residues. Trimming cost V 5 bases and J 5 bases; bases outside gene matches: 5. This CDR3 reads CASSPPGLAGDEQYF. The CDR3 bases are TGTGCCAGCAGTCCCCCGGGACTAGCGGGGGACGAGCAGTACTTC.

The chain carries TRBV5-1 and TRBJ2-7; D uncertain. The CDR3 is 14 amino acids. Per the germline V gene, CDR1 is SGHRS and CDR2 is YFSETQ. V lost 6 bases and J 2 bases, leaving 15 bases between the germline ends. Here the CDR3 reads CASNYGSRPYEQYF. DNA for the CDR3: TGCGCCAGCAACTACGGCAGCCGACCCTACGAGCAGTACTTC. Full variable domain (missing parts from reference TRBV5-1 and TRBJ2-7): KAGVTQTPRYLIKTRGQQVTLSCSPISGHRSVSWYQQTPGQGLQFLFEYFSETQRNKGNFPGRFSGRQFSNSRSEMNVSTLELGDSALYLCASNYGSRPYEQYFGPGTRLTVT.

Only one count was recorded for this clone. V usage is TRBV10-1 and J usage is TRBJ2-1; 10 positions agree with TRBD2. Germline V gene lookup returns CDR1 WNHNN and CDR2 SYGVQD (reference sequence). V was clipped by 3 bases and J by 7 bases; unmatched bases: 6. The CDR3 covers 15 residues. The CDR3 sequence is CASSDPSGSLNEQFF. CDR3 in DNA: TGCGCCAGCAGTGACCCTAGCGGGAGTCTTAATGAGCAGTTCTTC.

V usage is TRBV7-3 and J usage is TRBJ2-3; tentatively, D is TRBD2 (5 bases). From germline, CDR1 is SGHTA and CDR2 FQGTGA. The CDR3 covers 13 residues. Trimming pared 2 bases from V and 2 bases from J, leaving 5 bases between. The CDR3 sequence: CASSLGLTDTQYF. The DNA for the CDR3 is TGTGCCAGCAGCTTAGGACTCACAGATACGCAGTATTTT.